A single sample is the source of the 5 T cell receptor beta chains below, sequenced in a study of T cells in women clearing cervical HPV infection. Produced via immunoSEQ multiplex PCR; TCRdb's table is partial and in-frame only. The sample holds over 25,000 clones. The sample comprised blood buffy coat. These TCRs come from a woman between 18 and 70 years old with a cervical HPV16 infection that either progressed to CIN3+ or cleared (not recorded which).

As for this clone: Read coverage stops 3 residues before the CDR3 terminus; the germline J gene supplies the remainder. The chain employs TRBV2 and TRBJ1-1; tentatively, D is TRBD1 (5 bases). V was shortened by 8 bases and J by 3 bases, with 13 bases between the two germline ends. Germline assignment: CDR1 SNHLY and CDR2 FYNNEI. The CDR3 covers 13 residues. CDR3 DNA (partial): TGTGCCAGCGTGGGGGGAAGGGACACTGAA. This gives the protein CASVGGRDTE. The full CDR3 is CASVGGRDTEAFF. The variable domain in full, completed from reference TRBV2 and TRBJ1-1, reads EPEVTQTPSHQVTQMGQEVILRCVPISNHLYFYWYRQILGQKVEFLVSFYNNEISEKSEIFDDQFSVERPDGSNFTLKIRSTKLEDSAMYFCASVGGRDTEAFFGQGTRLTVV.

Notes on this clone: The read falls 3 residues short of the CDR3 end, and the missing part is taken from the germline J gene. This rearrangement joins TRBV5-1 to TRBJ2-7; D is ambiguous. Germline values: CDR1 SGHRS, CDR2 YFSETQ. Trimming removed 0 bases at V and 0 bases at J, with 10 bases between. CDR3 length equals 15 residues. The DNA read from the CDR3 is TGCGCCAGCAGCTTGGTCGCGGTAAGCTCCTACGAG. Its protein is CASSLVAVSSYE. The whole CDR3 region reads CASSLVAVSSYEQYF.

As regards this clone: The read terminates 3 residues ahead of where the CDR3 ends, so the germline J gene completes it. The gene calls are TRBV29-1 and TRBJ1-2; D is possibly TRBD1 (5 bases). Trimming pared 7 bases from V and 3 bases from J, leaving 12 bases between. Germline values: CDR1 SQVTM, CDR2 ANQGSEA. This CDR3 is built from 12 residues. The CDR3 sequence: CSGGEKDYGYTF. The CDR3 DNA, read in part, is TGCAGCGGAGGGGAAAAGGACTATGGC.

Turning to this clone: The CDR3 end lies 3 residues beyond the end of the read and is filled in from the germline J gene. The gene calls are TRBV10-3 and TRBJ1-4, with 8 bases that match TRBD1. After removal of 6 bases from V and 8 bases from J, the junction contained 5 bases not matched to a gene. The CDR3 spans 13 residues. CDR1 is ENHRY, CDR2 SYGVKD, per germline. CDR3 loop: CAIRGQGEEKLFF. The CDR3 DNA, read in part, is TGTGCCATCAGAGGACAGGGAGAGGAAAAA.

For this clone: Coverage ceases 3 residues before the CDR3 finishes, and the germline J gene fills in the end. This chain links TRBV6-1 with TRBJ1-3; D is undetermined. The V and J ends lost 2 bases and 0 bases respectively, with 11 bases between them. CDR1 is MNHNS and CDR2 is SASEGT in the germline V gene. The CDR3 is 16 residues long. CDR3 region: CASSESRLGSGNTIYF. Incomplete CDR3 DNA: TGTGCCAGCAGTGAAAGCAGGCTTGGCTCTGGAAACACC.